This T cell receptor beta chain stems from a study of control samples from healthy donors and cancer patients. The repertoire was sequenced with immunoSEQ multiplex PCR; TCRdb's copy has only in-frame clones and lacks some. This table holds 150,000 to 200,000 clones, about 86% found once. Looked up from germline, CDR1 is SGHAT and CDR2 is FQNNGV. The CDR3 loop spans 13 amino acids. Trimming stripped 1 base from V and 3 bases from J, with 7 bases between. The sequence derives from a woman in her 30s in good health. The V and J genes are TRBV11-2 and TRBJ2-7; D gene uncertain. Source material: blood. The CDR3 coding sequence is TGTGCCAGCAGCTTAGGGGCAGGCTACGAGCAGTACTTC. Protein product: CASSLGAGYEQYF.